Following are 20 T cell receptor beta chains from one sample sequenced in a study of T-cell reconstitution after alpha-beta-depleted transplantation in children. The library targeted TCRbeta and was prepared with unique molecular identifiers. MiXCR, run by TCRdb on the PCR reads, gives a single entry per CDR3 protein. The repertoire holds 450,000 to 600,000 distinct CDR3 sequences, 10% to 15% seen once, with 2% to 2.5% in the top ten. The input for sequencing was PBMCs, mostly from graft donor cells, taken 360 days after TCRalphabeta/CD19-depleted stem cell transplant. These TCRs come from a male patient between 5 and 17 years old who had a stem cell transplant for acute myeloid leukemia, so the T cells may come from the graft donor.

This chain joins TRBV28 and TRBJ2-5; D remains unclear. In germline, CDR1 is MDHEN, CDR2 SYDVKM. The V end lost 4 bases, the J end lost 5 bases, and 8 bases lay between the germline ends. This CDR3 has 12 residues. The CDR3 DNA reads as TGTGCCAGCAGTTCCTATCGGGAGACCCAGTACTTC. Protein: CASSSYRETQYF.

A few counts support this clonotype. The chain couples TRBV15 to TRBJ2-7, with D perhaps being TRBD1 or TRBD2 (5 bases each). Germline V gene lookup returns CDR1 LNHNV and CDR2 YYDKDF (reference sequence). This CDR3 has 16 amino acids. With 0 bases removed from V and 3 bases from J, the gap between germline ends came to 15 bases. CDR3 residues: CATSREAPGRNYEQYF. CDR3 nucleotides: TGTGCCACCAGCAGAGAAGCTCCGGGACGGAACTACGAGCAGTACTTC. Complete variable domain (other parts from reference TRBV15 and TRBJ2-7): DAMVIQNPRYQVTQFGKPVTLSCSQTLNHNVMYWYQQKSSQAPKLLFHYYDKDFNNEADTPDNFQSRRPNTSFCFLDIRSPGLGDTAMYLCATSREAPGRNYEQYFGPGTRLTVT.

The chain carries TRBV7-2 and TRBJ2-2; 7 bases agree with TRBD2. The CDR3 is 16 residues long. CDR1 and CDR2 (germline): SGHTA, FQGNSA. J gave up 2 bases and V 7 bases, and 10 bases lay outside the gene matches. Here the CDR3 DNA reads TGTGCCAGCACCCAATGGGGGGGGACCAACACCGGGGAGCTGTTTTTT. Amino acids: CASTQWGGTNTGELFF.

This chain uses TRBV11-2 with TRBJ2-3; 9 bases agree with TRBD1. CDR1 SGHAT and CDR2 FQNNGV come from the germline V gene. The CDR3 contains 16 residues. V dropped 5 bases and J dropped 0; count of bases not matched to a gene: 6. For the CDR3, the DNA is TGTGCCAGCAGCAGACAGGGGGAAGGGAGCACAGATACGCAGTATTTT. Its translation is CASSRQGEGSTDTQYF.

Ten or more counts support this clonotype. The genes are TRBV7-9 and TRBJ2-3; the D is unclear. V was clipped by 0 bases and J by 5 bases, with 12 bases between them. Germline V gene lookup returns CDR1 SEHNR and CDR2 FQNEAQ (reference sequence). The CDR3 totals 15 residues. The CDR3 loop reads CASSLAGTEIDTQYF. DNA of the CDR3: TGTGCCAGCAGCTTAGCAGGCACGGAGATAGATACGCAGTATTTT. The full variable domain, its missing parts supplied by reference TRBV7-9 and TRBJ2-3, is DTGVSQNPRHKITKRGQNVTFRCDPISEHNRLYWYRQTLGQGPEFLTYFQNEAQLEKSRLLSDRFSAERPKGSFSTLEIQRTEQGDSAMYLCASSLAGTEIDTQYFGPGTRLTVL.

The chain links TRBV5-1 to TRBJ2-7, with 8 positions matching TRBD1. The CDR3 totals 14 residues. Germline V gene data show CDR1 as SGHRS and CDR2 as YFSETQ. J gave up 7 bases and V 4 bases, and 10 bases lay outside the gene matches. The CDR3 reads CASSPIQGVLEQYF. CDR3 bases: TGCGCCAGCAGCCCCATACAGGGGGTGTTAGAGCAGTACTTC.

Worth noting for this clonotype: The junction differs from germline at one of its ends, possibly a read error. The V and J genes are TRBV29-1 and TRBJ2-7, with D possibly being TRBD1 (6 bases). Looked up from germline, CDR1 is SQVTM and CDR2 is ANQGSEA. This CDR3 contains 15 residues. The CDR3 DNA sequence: TGCATCGTTATCCCCGCTGGACAGAGAACGTACGAGCAGTACTTC. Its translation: CIVIPAGQRTYEQYF.

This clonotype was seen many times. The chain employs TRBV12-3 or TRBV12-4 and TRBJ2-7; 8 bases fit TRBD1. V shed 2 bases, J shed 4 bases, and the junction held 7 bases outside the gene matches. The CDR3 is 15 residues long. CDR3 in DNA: TGTGCCAGCAGTTTAAGGCGGACAGGGAGGTACGAGCAGTACTTC. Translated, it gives CASSLRRTGRYEQYF.

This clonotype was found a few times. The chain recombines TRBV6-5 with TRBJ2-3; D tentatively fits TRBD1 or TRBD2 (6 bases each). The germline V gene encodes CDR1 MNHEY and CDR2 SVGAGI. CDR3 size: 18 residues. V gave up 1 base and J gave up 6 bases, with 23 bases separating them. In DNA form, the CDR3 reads TGTGCCAGCAGTTACTTCGGGTATAGCGGCAGGGGATTTGATACGCAGTATTTT. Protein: CASSYFGYSGRGFDTQYF.

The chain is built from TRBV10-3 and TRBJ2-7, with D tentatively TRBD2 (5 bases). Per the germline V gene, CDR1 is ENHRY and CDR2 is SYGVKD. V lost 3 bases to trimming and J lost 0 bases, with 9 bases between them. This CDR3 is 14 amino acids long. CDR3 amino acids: CAISEPGFSYEQYF. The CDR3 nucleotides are TGTGCCATCAGTGAACCGGGGTTCTCCTACGAGCAGTACTTC.

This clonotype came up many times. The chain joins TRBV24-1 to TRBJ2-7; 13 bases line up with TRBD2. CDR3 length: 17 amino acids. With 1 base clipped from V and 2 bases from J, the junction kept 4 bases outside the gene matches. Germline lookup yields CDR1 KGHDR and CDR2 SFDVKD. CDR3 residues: CATSDFPTSGRPYEQYF. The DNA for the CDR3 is TGTGCCACCAGTGATTTCCCGACTAGCGGGAGGCCCTACGAGCAGTACTTC.

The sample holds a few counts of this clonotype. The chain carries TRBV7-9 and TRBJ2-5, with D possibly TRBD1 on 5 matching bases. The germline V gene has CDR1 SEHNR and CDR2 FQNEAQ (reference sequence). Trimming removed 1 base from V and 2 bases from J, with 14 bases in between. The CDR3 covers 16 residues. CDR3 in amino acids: CASSLGARGKQETQYF. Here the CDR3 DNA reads TGTGCCAGCAGCTTAGGGGCTAGGGGAAAACAAGAGACCCAGTACTTC.

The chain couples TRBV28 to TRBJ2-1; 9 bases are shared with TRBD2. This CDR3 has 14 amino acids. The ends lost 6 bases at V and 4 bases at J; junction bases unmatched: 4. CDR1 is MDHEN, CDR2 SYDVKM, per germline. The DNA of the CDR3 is TGTGCCAGCAGGAAGCGGGAGGTTTACAATGAGCAGTTCTTC. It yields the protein CASRKREVYNEQFF.

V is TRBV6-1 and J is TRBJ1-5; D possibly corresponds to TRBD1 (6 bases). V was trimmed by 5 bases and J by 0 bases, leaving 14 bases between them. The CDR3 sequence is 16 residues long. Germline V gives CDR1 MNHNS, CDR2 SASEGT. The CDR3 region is CASSPTQGSSNQPQHF. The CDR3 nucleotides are TGTGCCAGCAGTCCAACTCAGGGGTCTAGCAATCAGCCCCAGCATTTT.

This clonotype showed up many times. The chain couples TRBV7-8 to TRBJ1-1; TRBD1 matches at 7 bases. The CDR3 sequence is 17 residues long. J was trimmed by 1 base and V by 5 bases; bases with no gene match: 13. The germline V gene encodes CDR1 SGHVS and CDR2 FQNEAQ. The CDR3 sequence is CASSQGVLDAGNTEAFF. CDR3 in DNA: TGTGCCAGCAGCCAGGGGGTACTTGATGCCGGGAACACTGAAGCTTTCTTT.

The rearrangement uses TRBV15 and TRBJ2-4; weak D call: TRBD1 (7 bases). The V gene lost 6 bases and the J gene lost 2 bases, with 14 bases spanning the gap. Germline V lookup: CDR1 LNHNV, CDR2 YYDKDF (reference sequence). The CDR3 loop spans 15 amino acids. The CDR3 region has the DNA TGTGCCACCAGGCCAGGGGGGCTAACCAAAAACATTCAGTACTTC. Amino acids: CATRPGGLTKNIQYF.

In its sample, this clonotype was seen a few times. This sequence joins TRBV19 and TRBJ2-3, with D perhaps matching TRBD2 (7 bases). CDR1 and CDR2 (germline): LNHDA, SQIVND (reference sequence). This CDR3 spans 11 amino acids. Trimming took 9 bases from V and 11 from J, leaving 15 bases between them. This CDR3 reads CASRGGVGQYF. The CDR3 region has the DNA TGTGCCAGCAGGGGAGGGGTCGGGCAGTATTTT.

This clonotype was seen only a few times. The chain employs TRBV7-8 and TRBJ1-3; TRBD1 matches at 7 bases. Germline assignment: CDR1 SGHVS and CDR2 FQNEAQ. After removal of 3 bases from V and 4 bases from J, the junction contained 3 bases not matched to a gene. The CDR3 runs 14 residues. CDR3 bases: TGTGCCAGCAGCTTCCCGGGACAGGGAAACACCATATATTTT. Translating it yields CASSFPGQGNTIYF.

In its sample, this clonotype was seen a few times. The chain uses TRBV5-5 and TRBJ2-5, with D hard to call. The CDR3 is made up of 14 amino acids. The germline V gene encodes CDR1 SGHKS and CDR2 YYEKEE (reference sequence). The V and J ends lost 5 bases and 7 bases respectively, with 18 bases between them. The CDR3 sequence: CASRTPAAEGTQYF. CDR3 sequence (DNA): TGTGCCAGCAGGACCCCCGCAGCAGAAGGGACCCAGTACTTC.

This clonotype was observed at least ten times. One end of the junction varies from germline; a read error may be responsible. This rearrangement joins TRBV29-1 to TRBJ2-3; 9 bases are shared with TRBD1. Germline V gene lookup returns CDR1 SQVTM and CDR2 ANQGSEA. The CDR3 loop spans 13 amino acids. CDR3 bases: TGCAGCGTGCCGAGACGACAGGGGGGAAAACACCGGTTT. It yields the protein CSVPRRQGGKHRF.